A single sample is the source of the 20 T cell receptor beta chains below, sequenced in a study of PD-1 blockade in classical Hodgkin lymphoma. As to time point: cycle 4 day 1 (C4D1), after about 6 weeks of nivolumab. All patients relapsed after autologous stem cell transplantation, and brentuximab vedotin exposure varied. Data came from immunoSEQ multiplex PCR; TCRdb stores just in-frame clones and leaves some out. The data contain tens of thousands of clones, less than 75% of them seen just once; the ten biggest clones take up 2.5% to 3.5%. The sample here was peripheral blood mononuclear cells (PBMCs), taken before the fourth cycle of nivolumab. Receptor source: a human donor with classical Hodgkin lymphoma.

The rearrangement joins TRBV2 to TRBJ1-5; 7 bases match TRBD1. CDR3 size: 15 residues. Germline V gene lookup returns CDR1 SNHLY and CDR2 FYNNEI. V lost 6 bases to trimming and J lost 2 bases; unmatched junction nucleotides: 7. Here the CDR3 reads CASSLDRAGNQPQHF. The CDR3 nucleotides are TGTGCCAGCAGCCTCGACAGGGCCGGCAATCAGCCCCAGCATTTT.

The chain joins TRBV7-6 to TRBJ2-2; the D is unclear. Trimming stripped 3 bases from V and 7 bases from J, with 9 bases between. The germline CDR1 and CDR2 sequences are SGHVS and FNYEAQ. CDR3 length equals 13 residues. The CDR3 loop is CASSFVVGGELFF. In nucleotides, the CDR3 is TGTGCCAGCAGCTTCGTTGTAGGCGGGGAGCTGTTTTTT.

As regards this clone: The same CDR3 is also encoded by other DNA sequences in this sample. The chain's CDR3 is CAWSGGTGGYEQYF. The CDR3, as DNA: TGTGCCTGGAGTGGTGGGACAGGGGGATACGAGCAGTACTTC. This rearrangement joins TRBV30 to TRBJ2-7; 11 nucleotides agree with TRBD1. V lost 1 base to trimming and J lost 4 bases; unmatched junction nucleotides: 3. CDR1 is GTSNPN, CDR2 SVGIG, per germline (reference sequence). The CDR3 spans 14 residues.

The chain employs TRBV10-3 and TRBJ1-4, with D possibly matching TRBD1 (5 bases). The germline V gene encodes CDR1 ENHRY and CDR2 SYGVKD. The CDR3 has 17 amino acids. The V end was cut by 2 bases, the J end by 8 bases, with 21 bases between. Written as DNA, the CDR3 is TGTGCCATCAGTGAGGGGCCTTCGGGGCAAGGGACCGAAAAACTGTTTTTT. Its protein product is CAISEGPSGQGTEKLFF.

A word on this clone: With a much larger clone just one base away, this may be a read error. V and J are TRBV7-2 and TRBJ2-7, with unresolved D. Trimming left V 1 base short and J 5 bases short, with 12 bases between. Germline V CDR1 and CDR2: SGHTA, FQGNSA. This CDR3 is built from 14 residues. CDR3 nucleotide sequence: TGTGCCAGCAGCTTAGTTCAACTGCAAGACGAGCAGTACTTC. This translates into CASSLVQLQDEQYF.

The chain joins TRBV28 to TRBJ2-7; TRBD1 aligns across 8 bases. Germline V gene lookup returns CDR1 MDHEN and CDR2 SYDVKM. The ends lost 6 bases at V and 3 bases at J; junction bases unmatched: 10. The CDR3 runs to 15 residues. The CDR3: CASSSPQGANYEQYF. The CDR3 DNA sequence: TGTGCCAGCAGCTCCCCCCAGGGGGCGAACTACGAGCAGTACTTC.

The rearrangement joins TRBV7-9 to TRBJ2-1; 9 bases are shared with TRBD1. The junction had 3 bases not matched to a gene; V was cut back by 5 bases and J by 10 bases. This CDR3 contains 12 residues. The V gene's germline CDR1 is SEHNR and CDR2 FQNEAQ (reference sequence). CDR3 amino acids: CASSHGTGEQFF. In DNA form, the CDR3 reads TGTGCCAGCAGCCACGGGACAGGGGAGCAGTTCTTC.

The V and J genes are TRBV30 and TRBJ2-2; D remains unclear. Trimming removed 3 bases from V and 4 bases from J, with 9 bases in between. The CDR3 runs to 13 residues. CDR1 and CDR2 from the germline V gene are GTSNPN and SVGIG (reference sequence). The CDR3 sequence: CAWRGWSTGELFF. CDR3 sequence (DNA): TGTGCCTGGAGGGGGTGGAGCACCGGGGAGCTGTTTTTT.

This clone appeared a few times. This chain connects TRBV12-5 to TRBJ2-6, with no clear D. The germline V gene encodes CDR1 LGHNT and CDR2 FRNRAP. There are 13 residues in the CDR3. V was trimmed by 7 bases and J by 1 base, leaving 5 bases between them. The CDR3: CASAASGANVLTF. The DNA for the CDR3 is TGTGCTAGTGCTGCTTCTGGGGCCAACGTCCTGACTTTC.

CDR3 loop: CATQRPNSPLHF. The CDR3 DNA reads as TGTGCCACACAGCGTCCGAATTCACCCCTCCACTTT. V gene TRBV6-6 combines with J gene TRBJ1-6; D is unresolved. V was trimmed by 10 bases and J by 7 bases, leaving 11 bases between them. This CDR3 is 12 amino acids long. CDR1 and CDR2 (germline): MNHNY, SVGAGI (reference sequence).

V is TRBV4-1 and J is TRBJ1-5; D is possibly TRBD1 (6 bases). The length of the CDR3 is 20 residues. CDR1 and CDR2 from the germline V gene are MGHRA and YSYEKL. The germline V and J ends were trimmed by 1 base and 3 bases, with 25 bases remaining between them. This CDR3 reads CASSQARHGPGAIHNQPQHF. In nucleotides, the CDR3 is TGCGCCAGCAGCCAAGCCAGACATGGGCCAGGGGCGATACACAATCAGCCCCAGCATTTT.

This clone has a handful of counts. The CDR3 is CASGRDRSLSGANVLTF. For the CDR3, the DNA is TGTGCCAGCGGACGGGACAGATCCCTTTCTGGGGCCAACGTCCTGACTTTC. V and J are TRBV2 and TRBJ2-6; 7 bases agree with TRBD1. The junction had 11 bases not matched to a gene; V was cut back by 8 bases and J by 1 base. CDR3 length: 17 residues. Germline V gene sequence: CDR1 SNHLY, CDR2 FYNNEI.

This clone came up a few times. The rearrangement uses TRBV5-1 and TRBJ1-5, with 7 bases lining up with TRBD1. The trim removed 0 bases at V and 6 bases at J, leaving 3 bases unmatched. Germline CDR1 SGHRS, CDR2 YFSETQ. The CDR3 runs 14 residues. CDR3 region: CASSLGTGFQPQHF. The CDR3 DNA follows: TGCGCCAGCAGCTTGGGGACAGGCTTTCAGCCCCAGCATTTT.

This chain connects TRBV6-5 to TRBJ2-1; tentative D call: TRBD2 (6 bases). Germline-derived CDR1 and CDR2 are MNHEY and SVGAGI. Trimming stripped 4 bases from V and 0 bases from J, with 13 bases between. The CDR3 runs 16 residues. The CDR3 bases are TGTGCCAGCAGTTTTGGCCGGGGGAGCTCCTACAATGAGCAGTTCTTC. Protein: CASSFGRGSSYNEQFF.

The V and J genes are TRBV7-9 and TRBJ1-3, with D maybe TRBD1 (5 bases). Germline V gives CDR1 SEHNR, CDR2 FQNEAQ (reference sequence). Trimming pared 3 bases from V and 2 bases from J, leaving 11 bases between. This CDR3 has 15 residues. This chain's CDR3 is CASSFSGSPGNTIYF. As DNA, the CDR3 is TGTGCCAGCAGCTTCTCAGGGTCGCCTGGAAACACCATATATTTT.

V usage is TRBV7-2 and J usage is TRBJ2-3; no clear D. V was pared by 2 bases and J by 3 bases, with 6 bases between. Germline V gene lookup returns CDR1 SGHTA and CDR2 FQGNSA. CDR3 size: 13 residues. The CDR3 sequence is CASSLFGTDTQYF. The CDR3 coding sequence is TGTGCCAGCAGCTTATTTGGGACAGATACGCAGTATTTT. Drawing the rest from reference TRBV7-2 and TRBJ2-3, the complete variable domain is GAGVSQSPSNKVTEKGKDVELRCDPISGHTALYWYRQSLGQGLEFLIYFQGNSAPDKSGLPSDRFSAERTGGSVSTLTIQRTQQEDSAVYLCASSLFGTDTQYFGPGTRLTVL.

V is TRBV28 and J is TRBJ2-4; the D call may be TRBD1 or TRBD2 (5 bases each). The germline CDR1 and CDR2 sequences are MDHEN and SYDVKM. Between the trimmed V and J ends, which lost 7 bases and 8 bases, there was a span of 12 bases. This CDR3 has 12 residues. The CDR3 coding sequence is TGTGCCAGCAACGAAGAGGGGCACATTCAGTACTTC. Amino acid sequence: CASNEEGHIQYF.

J is TRBJ2-7 and V is TRBV2, with a tentative D call TRBD1 (5 bases). This CDR3 contains 14 residues. The germline gives CDR1 SNHLY, CDR2 FYNNEI. V lost 2 bases to trimming and J lost 5 bases, with 13 bases between them. The DNA for the CDR3 is TGTGCCAGCAGTGAATCGGGCAGGGCCAACGAGCAGTACTTC. Its protein is CASSESGRANEQYF.

The chain links TRBV7-2 to TRBJ1-1; no clear D. The CDR3 length is 14 residues. The ends were cut back, 5 bases at V and 5 bases at J, with 15 bases in the middle. CDR1 is SGHTA, CDR2 FQGNSA, per germline. In nucleotides, the CDR3 is TGTGCCAGCAGCCCGGGCGGACGACGTACTGAAGCTTTCTTT. Amino acids: CASSPGGRRTEAFF.

This clone showed up just a few times. The chain employs TRBV6-6 and TRBJ1-2; D uncertain. The CDR3 spans 15 residues. CDR1 MNHNY and CDR2 SVGAGI come from the germline V gene (reference sequence). V was trimmed by 0 bases and J by 4 bases, leaving 12 bases between them. CDR3 DNA: TGTGCCAGCAGTTACTCGGAGGCCACCTTCTATGGCTACACCTTC. This sequence encodes CASSYSEATFYGYTF.